Shown below are 5 T cell receptor beta chains from a single sample sequenced in a study of T cell responses to AZD1222 COVID-19 vaccine. The data were produced by immunoSEQ multiplex PCR, yet TCRdb's version contains in-frame clones alone and is incomplete. Among 130,000 to 150,000 clones listed, 91% were seen once. The source material was peripheral blood, sampled on day 0 of AZD1222 vaccination. The source is an adult in good health.

The CDR3 reads CASSPDRAQYF. CDR3 nucleotide sequence: TGCGCCAGCAGCCCGGACAGGGCGCAGTATTTT. J is TRBJ2-3 and V is TRBV5-1, with 8 bases fitting TRBD1. The CDR3 consists of 11 residues. CDR1 and CDR2 from the germline V gene are SGHRS and YFSETQ. The V segment lost 4 bases and the J segment 10 bases; nucleotides outside the gene matches: 2. Complete variable domain (other parts from reference TRBV5-1 and TRBJ2-3): KAGVTQTPRYLIKTRGQQVTLSCSPISGHRSVSWYQQTPGQGLQFLFEYFSETQRNKGNFPGRFSGRQFSNSRSEMNVSTLELGDSALYLCASSPDRAQYFGPGTRLTVL.

This sequence joins TRBV5-1 and TRBJ1-1; D unresolved. V shed 3 bases and J shed 2 bases, with 14 bases lying between them. The germline V gene encodes CDR1 SGHRS and CDR2 YFSETQ. The CDR3 loop spans 15 amino acids. This chain's CDR3 is CASSYTRGLNTEAFF. CDR3 DNA sequence: TGCGCCAGCAGCTACACCCGCGGATTAAACACTGAAGCTTTCTTT.

This chain connects TRBV7-9 to TRBJ2-7; TRBD1 matches at 9 bases. The junction had 5 bases not matched to a gene; V was cut back by 2 bases and J by 0 bases. The CDR3 length is 16 residues. Per the germline V gene, CDR1 is SEHNR and CDR2 is FQNEAQ (reference sequence). The CDR3 DNA sequence: TGTGCCAGCAGCTTATTTGTGACAGGGGGCTCCTACGAGCAGTACTTC. Its protein is CASSLFVTGGSYEQYF.

The chain carries TRBV28 and TRBJ2-2; TRBD2 might be the D (6 bases). CDR1 MDHEN and CDR2 SYDVKM come from the germline V gene. The length of the CDR3 is 16 residues. Trimming pared 6 bases from V and 4 bases from J, leaving 18 bases between. CDR3 in amino acids: CASRPPGLALTGELFF. The CDR3 DNA is TGTGCCAGCAGACCCCCTGGCCTAGCGCTCACCGGGGAGCTGTTTTTT.

The V call is TRBV28, the J call TRBJ2-5, with D possibly called TRBD1 or TRBD2 (5 bases each). CDR3 length equals 13 residues. Looked up from germline, CDR1 is MDHEN and CDR2 is SYDVKM. V was cut by 5 bases and J by 9 bases, with 16 bases left in between. CDR3 sequence reads: CASSNQLGTAQYF. Written as DNA, the CDR3 is TGTGCCAGCAGTAATCAACTAGGGACGGCCCAGTACTTC.